These T cell receptor beta chains were read from a single sample in a study of OX40 agonist ivuxolimab in advanced cancers. Profiling relied on immunoSEQ multiplex PCR, and the TCRdb table lists in-frame clones only, not all of them. The top ten hold 18% of the sample, which has over 50,000 clones, 89% seen once. The sample in question was CD4+ or CD8+ T cells sorted from blood, obtained in a trial of the OX40 agonist ivuxolimab. The receptors shown here come from an adult with an advanced solid tumor such as melanoma, head and neck, liver or kidney cancer. Each CDR3 is given with its conserved first and last residue. The D gene is left open where the match is weak.

j_call v_call d_call cdr3_nt cdr3_aa
TRBJ2-6 TRBV7-9 . TGTGCCAGCAGCCATCCGTCTGGGGCCAACGTCCTGACTTTC CASSHPSGANVLTF
TRBJ2-7 TRBV9 TRBD2 TGTGCCAAGATGCTAGCGGGACTCGAGCAGTACTTC CAKMLAGLEQYF
TRBJ2-1 TRBV27 . TGTGCCAGCAGCACGACGGGGGTCCACAATGAGCAGTTCTTC CASSTTGVHNEQFF
TRBJ2-7 TRBV6-6 . TGTGCCAGCAGTTACTCACAGGACTACGAGCAGTACTTC CASSYSQDYEQYF
TRBJ1-5 TRBV15 . TGTGCCACCAGCAGACCGTCTGGGGCAGGGAGCAATCAGCCCCAGCATTTT CATSRPSGAGSNQPQHF
TRBJ2-1 TRBV11-1 TRBD2 TGTGCCAGCAGCTTAGCGGGGGTTCCTAGCGGGGACTACAATGAGCAGTTCTTC CASSLAGVPSGDYNEQFF
TRBJ2-7 TRBV28 . TGTGCCAGCAGTCCTTCCGGGGCCTTCTCCTACGAGCAGTACTTC CASSPSGAFSYEQYF
TRBJ2-1 TRBV25-1 . TGTGCCAGCGGGGCGGGGGCCAATGAGCAGTTCTTC CASGAGANEQFF
TRBJ2-7 TRBV12-2 . TGTGCAAGTCGCTTAGCGGGTGGGGGGCCCTACGAGCAGTACTTC CASRLAGGGPYEQYF
TRBJ2-7 TRBV4-3 . TGCGCCAGCAGCCAAGGACGAGGTCGTACCTACGAGCAGTACTTC CASSQGRGRTYEQYF
TRBJ2-3 TRBV19 . TGTGCCAGTAGTATGACAGGGACTAGCACAGATACGCAGTATTTT CASSMTGTSTDTQYF
TRBJ2-5 TRBV27 TRBD1 TGTGCCAGCACCTCGGGGACAGGGCAAGAGACCCAGTACTTC CASTSGTGQETQYF
TRBJ2-7 TRBV13 . TGTGCCAGCAGCTTAGGCAGTTCCTACGAGCAGTACTTC CASSLGSSYEQYF
TRBJ2-3 TRBV6-5 . TGTGCCAGCAGTTACTCTTGGGACTCTAGCACAGATACGCAGTATTTT CASSYSWDSSTDTQYF
TRBJ2-5 TRBV4-1 TRBD1 TGCGCCAGCAGCGTGACAGGGGCAGCAGAGACCCAGTACTTC CASSVTGAAETQYF
TRBJ2-2 TRBV18 . TGTGCCAGCTCACCCAGCACTCAGGGCACCGGGGAGCTGTTTTTT CASSPSTQGTGELFF
TRBJ1-1 TRBV19 TRBD1 TGTGCCAGTAGTGTCAACAGGGGAATCAACACTGAAGCTTTCTTT CASSVNRGINTEAFF
TRBJ1-2 TRBV7-9 . TGTGCCAGCAGCCTCGGGACAACTAACTATGGCTACACCTTC CASSLGTTNYGYTF